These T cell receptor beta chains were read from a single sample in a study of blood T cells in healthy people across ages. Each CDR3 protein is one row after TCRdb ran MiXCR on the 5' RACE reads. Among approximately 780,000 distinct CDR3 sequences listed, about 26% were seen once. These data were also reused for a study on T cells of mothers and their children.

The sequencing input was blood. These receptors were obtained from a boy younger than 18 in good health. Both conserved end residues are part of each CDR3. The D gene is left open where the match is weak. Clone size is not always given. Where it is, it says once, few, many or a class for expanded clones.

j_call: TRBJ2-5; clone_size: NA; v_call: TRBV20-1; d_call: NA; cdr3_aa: CSAMGRGGSIEETQYF; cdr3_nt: TGCAGTGCTATGGGGCGAGGGGGGTCAATTGAAGAGACCCAGTACTTC
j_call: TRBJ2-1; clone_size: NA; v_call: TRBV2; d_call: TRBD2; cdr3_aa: CASSRGLAGGSEQFF; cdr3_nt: TGTGCCAGCAGTCGAGGACTAGCGGGGGGTAGTGAGCAGTTCTTC
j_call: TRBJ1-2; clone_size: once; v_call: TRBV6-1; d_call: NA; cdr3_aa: CASSDPLDRISDYGYTF; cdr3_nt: TGTGCCAGCAGTGATCCTCTAGACAGGATATCGGACTATGGCTACACCTTC
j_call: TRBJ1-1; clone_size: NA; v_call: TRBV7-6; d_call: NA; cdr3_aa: CASAEGAPTEAFF; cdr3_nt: TGTGCCAGCGCCGAAGGGGCCCCTACTGAAGCTTTCTTT
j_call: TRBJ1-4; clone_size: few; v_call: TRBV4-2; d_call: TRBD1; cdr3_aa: CASSQEPGQPEKLFF; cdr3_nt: TGTGCCAGCAGCCAAGAACCGGGACAGCCTGAAAAACTGTTTTTT
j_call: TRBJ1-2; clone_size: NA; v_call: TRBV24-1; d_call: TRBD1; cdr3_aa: CATSGGTGGDGYTF; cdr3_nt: TGTGCCACCAGTGGTGGGACAGGGGGCGATGGCTACACCTTC
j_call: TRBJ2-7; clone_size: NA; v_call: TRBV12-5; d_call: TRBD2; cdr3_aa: CASGLSLAGTYEQYF; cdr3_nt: TGTGCTAGTGGTTTGTCCCTAGCGGGGACCTACGAGCAGTACTTC
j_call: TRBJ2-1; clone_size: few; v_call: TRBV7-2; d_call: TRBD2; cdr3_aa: CASSLAGGFNNEQFF; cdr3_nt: TGTGCCAGCAGTTTAGCGGGGGGATTTAACAATGAGCAGTTCTTC
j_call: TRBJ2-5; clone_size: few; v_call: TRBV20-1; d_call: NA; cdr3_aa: CSARVPPGETQYF; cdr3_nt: TGCAGTGCTAGAGTTCCTCCTGGGGAGACCCAGTACTTC
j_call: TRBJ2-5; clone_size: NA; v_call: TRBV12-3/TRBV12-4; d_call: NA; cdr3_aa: CASRHELGETQYF; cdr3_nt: TGTGCCAGCAGACATGAACTAGGCGAGACCCAGTACTTC
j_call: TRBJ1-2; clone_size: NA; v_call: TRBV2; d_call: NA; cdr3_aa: CASSEAGGSGYTF; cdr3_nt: TGTGCCAGCAGTGAAGCAGGGGGTTCTGGCTACACCTTC
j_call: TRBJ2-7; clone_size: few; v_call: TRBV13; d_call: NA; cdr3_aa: CASSLGLRVGGEQYF; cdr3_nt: TGTGCCAGCAGCTTAGGGCTGCGGGTAGGGGGGGAGCAGTACTTC
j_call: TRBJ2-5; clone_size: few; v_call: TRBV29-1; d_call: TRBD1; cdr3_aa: CSVKTGQETQYF; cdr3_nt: TGCAGCGTCAAGACAGGGCAAGAGACCCAGTACTTC
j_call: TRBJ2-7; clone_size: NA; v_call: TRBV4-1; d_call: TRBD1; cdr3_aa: CASSFTIGTGGYFYEQYF; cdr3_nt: TGCGCCAGCAGCTTCACCATCGGGACAGGGGGTTATTTCTACGAGCAGTACTTC
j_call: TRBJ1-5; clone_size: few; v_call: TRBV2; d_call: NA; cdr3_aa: CASRPSDPGNQPQHF; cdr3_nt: TGTGCTAGCAGGCCTTCGGACCCCGGGAATCAGCCCCAGCATTTT
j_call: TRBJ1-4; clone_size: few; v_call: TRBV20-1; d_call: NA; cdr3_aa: CSASFWRGTNEKLFF; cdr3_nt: TGCAGTGCTAGTTTTTGGAGGGGAACTAATGAAAAACTGTTTTTT
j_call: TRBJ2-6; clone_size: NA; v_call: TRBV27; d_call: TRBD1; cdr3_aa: CASSPRDRGLLTF; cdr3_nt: TGTGCCAGCAGTCCTCGGGACAGGGGTCTCCTGACTTTC
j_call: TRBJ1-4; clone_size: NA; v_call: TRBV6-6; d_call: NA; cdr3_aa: CASSSTTGLTNEKLFF; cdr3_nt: TGTGCCAGCAGTTCAACGACAGGCCTAACTAATGAAAAACTGTTTTTT
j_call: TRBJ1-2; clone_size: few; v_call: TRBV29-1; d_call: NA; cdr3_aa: CSVQDGGANYGYTF; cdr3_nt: TGCAGCGTGCAGGACGGTGGGGCTAACTATGGCTACACCTTC
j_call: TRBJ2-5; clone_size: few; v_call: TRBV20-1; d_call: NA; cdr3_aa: CSATTQETQYF; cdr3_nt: TGCAGTGCTACAACCCAAGAGACCCAGTACTTC
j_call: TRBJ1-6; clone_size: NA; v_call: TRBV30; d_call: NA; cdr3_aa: CAWNPLPGNSPLHF; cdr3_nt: TGTGCCTGGAATCCGCTGCCCGGGAATTCACCCCTCCACTTT
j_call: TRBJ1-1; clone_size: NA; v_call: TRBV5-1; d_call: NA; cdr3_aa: CASTAGGRTEAFF; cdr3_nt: TGCGCCAGCACCGCGGGGGGTCGAACTGAAGCTTTCTTT
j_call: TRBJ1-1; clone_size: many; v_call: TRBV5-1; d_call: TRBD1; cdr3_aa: CASSLTGDTEAFF; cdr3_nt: TGTGCCAGCAGCTTGACAGGGGACACTGAAGCTTTCTTT
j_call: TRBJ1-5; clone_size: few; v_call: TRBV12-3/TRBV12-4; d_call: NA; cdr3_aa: CASSLHDSNQPQHF; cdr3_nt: TGTGCCAGCAGTTTACACGATAGCAATCAGCCCCAGCATTTT
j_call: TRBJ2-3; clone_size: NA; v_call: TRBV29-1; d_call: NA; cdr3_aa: CSVEDRAASDVTDTQYF; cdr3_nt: TGCAGCGTTGAAGATCGGGCGGCTAGTGACGTGACAGATACGCAGTATTTT
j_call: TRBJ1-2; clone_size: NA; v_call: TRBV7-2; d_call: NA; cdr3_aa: CASSLVCGYTF; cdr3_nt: TGTGCCAGCAGCTTAGTGTGTGGCTACACCTTC
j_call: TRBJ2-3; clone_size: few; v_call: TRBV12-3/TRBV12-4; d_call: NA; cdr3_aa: CASSLSGANTQYF; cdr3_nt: TGTGCCAGCAGTTTATCGGGGGCGAATACGCAGTATTTT
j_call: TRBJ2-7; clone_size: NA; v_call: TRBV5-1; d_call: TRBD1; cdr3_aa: CASCMGQPSSTYEQYF; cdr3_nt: TGCGCCAGCTGTATGGGACAGCCGAGTTCCACCTACGAGCAGTACTTC
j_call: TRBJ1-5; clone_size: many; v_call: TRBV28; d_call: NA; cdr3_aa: CASSLRGVQQPQHF; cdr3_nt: TGTGCCAGCAGTTTAAGAGGGGTGCAGCAGCCCCAGCATTTT
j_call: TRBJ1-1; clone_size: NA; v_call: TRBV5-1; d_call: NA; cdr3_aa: CASSSGVGGTEAFF; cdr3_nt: TGCGCCAGCAGCTCGGGAGTAGGGGGCACTGAAGCTTTCTTT
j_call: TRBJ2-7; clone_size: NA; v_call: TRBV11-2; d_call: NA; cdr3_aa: CASSLGWNIQASYEQYF; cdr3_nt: TGTGCCAGCAGCTTAGGATGGAATATTCAGGCCTCCTACGAGCAGTACTTC
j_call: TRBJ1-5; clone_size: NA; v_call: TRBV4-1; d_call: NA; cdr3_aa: CASSQGPHNQPQHF; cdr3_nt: TGCGCCAGCAGCCAAGGCCCGCACAATCAGCCCCAGCATTTT
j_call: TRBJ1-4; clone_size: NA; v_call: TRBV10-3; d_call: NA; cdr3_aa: CAISESSRPNEKLFF; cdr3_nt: TGTGCCATCAGTGAGTCGAGCAGGCCTAATGAAAAACTGTTTTTT
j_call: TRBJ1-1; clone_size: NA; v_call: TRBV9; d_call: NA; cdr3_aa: CASSVGGSLNTEAFF; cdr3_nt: TGTGCCAGCAGCGTAGGGGGCAGCTTGAACACTGAAGCTTTCTTT
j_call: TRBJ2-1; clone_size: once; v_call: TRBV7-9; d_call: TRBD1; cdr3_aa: CASSPTRDRGINEQFF; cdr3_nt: TGTGCCAGCAGCCCCACCCGGGACAGGGGGATTAATGAACAGTTCTTC
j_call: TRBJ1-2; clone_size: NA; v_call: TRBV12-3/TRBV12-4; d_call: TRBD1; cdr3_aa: CASSRTDRANYGYTF; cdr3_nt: TGTGCCAGCAGTCGCACGGACAGGGCCAACTATGGCTACACCTTC
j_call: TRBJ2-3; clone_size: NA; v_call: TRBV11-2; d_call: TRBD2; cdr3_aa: CASSLLPAASGDASTDTQYF; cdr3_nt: TGTGCCAGCAGCTTACTGCCCGCGGCTAGCGGGGACGCTAGCACAGATACGCAGTATTTT
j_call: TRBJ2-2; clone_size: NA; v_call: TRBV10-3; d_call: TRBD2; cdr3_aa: CAIRGEAGVGTGELFF; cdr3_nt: TGTGCCATCAGAGGTGAAGCGGGGGTGGGCACCGGGGAGCTGTTTTTT
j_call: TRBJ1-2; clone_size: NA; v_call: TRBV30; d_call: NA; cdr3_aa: CAWSVPAEYGYTF; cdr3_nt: TGTGCCTGGAGTGTACCGGCGGAATATGGCTACACCTTC
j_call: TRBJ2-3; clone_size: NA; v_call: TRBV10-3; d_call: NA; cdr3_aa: CAISESNPGAERTQYF; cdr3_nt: TGTGCCATCAGTGAGTCGAATCCCGGGGCGGAACGTACGCAGTATTTT
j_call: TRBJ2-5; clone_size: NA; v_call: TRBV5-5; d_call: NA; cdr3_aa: CASSLGQQPQETQYF; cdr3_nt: TGTGCCAGCAGCTTGGGGCAGCAACCTCAAGAGACCCAGTACTTC
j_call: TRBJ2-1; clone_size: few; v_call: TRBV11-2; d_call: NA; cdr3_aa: CASRGTGHSEQFF; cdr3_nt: TGTGCCAGCCGGGGTACCGGGCATAGTGAGCAGTTCTTC
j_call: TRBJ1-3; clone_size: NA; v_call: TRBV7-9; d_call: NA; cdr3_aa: CASSSNKGNTIYF; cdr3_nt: TGTGCCAGCAGCTCAAACAAGGGAAACACCATATATTTT
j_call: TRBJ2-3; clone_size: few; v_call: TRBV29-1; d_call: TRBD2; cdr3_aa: CSVQGTSHTDTQYF; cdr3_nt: TGCAGCGTCCAAGGGACTAGCCACACAGATACGCAGTATTTT
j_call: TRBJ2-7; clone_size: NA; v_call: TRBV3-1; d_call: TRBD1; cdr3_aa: CASSRQGKNGEQYF; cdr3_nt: TGTGCCAGCAGCCGACAGGGAAAGAATGGCGAGCAGTACTTC
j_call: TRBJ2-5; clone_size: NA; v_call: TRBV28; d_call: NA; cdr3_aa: CASSLTRGTRTQYF; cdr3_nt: TGTGCCAGCAGTTTGACTCGCGGGACCCGGACCCAGTACTTC